This entry features one T cell receptor (beta chain) sequence. The sample is drawn from a study of T-cell reconstitution after alpha-beta-depleted transplantation in children. This CDR3 is built from 14 residues. Trimming cost V 1 base and J 2 bases, with 9 bases left between them. Germline loops: CDR1 LGHNA, CDR2 YSLEER. Unique molecular identifiers tagged the TCRbeta library. TCRdb called the PCR reads again in MiXCR, with one record for every CDR3 protein. The sample carries hundreds of thousands of distinct CDR3 sequences, approximately 16% recorded once. The TCR sequence derives from a human donor who donated a stem cell graft to a child with acute myeloid leukemia. The chain carries TRBV4-3 and TRBJ2-7, with D unclear. Sequences were derived from PBMCs from the stem cell graft donor, sampled from the stem cell graft. The CDR3 DNA reads TGCGCCAGCAGCCAAGTGACGGCCACCTACGAGCAGTACTTC. Its translation: CASSQVTATYEQYF.